This T cell receptor (beta chain) was recovered during a study of Ad26.COV2.S vaccination and SARS-CoV-2 variants. Repertoires were generated with immunoSEQ multiplex PCR, while TCRdb's copy carries only in-frame clones and drops some. The data show about 680,000 clones, about 90% seen once. Treatment meaning: approximately 18 received Ad26.COV2.S at low or high dose, single or two shots; several received placebo; per-sample allocation not given. Samples were taken on day 63 after the first vaccine or placebo injection. The clonotype was recovered from a person aged 18-65 years who received the Ad26.COV2.S COVID-19 vaccine or a placebo. Material: peripheral blood, obtained in a trial of Ad26.COV2.S vaccine versus placebo.

This CDR3 reads CATSSGRRVPNEQFF. CDR3 bases: TGTGCCACCAGCAGTGGGCGGAGGGTTCCCAATGAGCAGTTCTTC. The chain couples TRBV15 to TRBJ2-1; the D gene is possibly TRBD2 (6 bases). The CDR3 covers 15 residues. Trimming stripped 3 bases from V and 6 bases from J, with 15 bases between. In germline, CDR1 is LNHNV, CDR2 YYDKDF (reference sequence).